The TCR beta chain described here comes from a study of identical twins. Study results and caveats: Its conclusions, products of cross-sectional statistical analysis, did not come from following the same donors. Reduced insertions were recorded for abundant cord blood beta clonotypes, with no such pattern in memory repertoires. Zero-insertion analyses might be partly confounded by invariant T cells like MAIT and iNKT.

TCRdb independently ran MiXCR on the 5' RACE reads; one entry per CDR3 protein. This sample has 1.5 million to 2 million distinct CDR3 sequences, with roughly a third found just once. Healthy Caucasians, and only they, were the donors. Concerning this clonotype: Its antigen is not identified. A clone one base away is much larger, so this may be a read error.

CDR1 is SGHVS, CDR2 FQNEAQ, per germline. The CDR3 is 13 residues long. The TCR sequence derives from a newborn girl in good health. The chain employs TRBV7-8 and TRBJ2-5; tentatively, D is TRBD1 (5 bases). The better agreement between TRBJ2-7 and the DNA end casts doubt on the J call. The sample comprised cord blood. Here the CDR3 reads CVSSLRGFDEQYF. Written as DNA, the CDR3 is TGTGTCAGCAGCTTAAGGGGTTTCGACGAGCAGTACTTC.